The present TCR beta chain was sequenced within a study of shared clonotypes between healthy human individuals. Study findings and constraints: When compared with the clonotypes that were shared by all four sorted-subset donors, the non-shared clonotypes turned out to have lower generation probabilities.

A word on this clone: Its antigen remains unknown.

This CDR3 is 14 amino acids long. Trimming cost V 1 base and J 2 bases, with 6 bases left between them. The germline CDR1 and CDR2 sequences are SNHLY and FYNNEI. Generated by immunoSEQ multiplex PCR, the TCRdb table keeps only in-frame clones and is missing some. Of over a million clones in the sample, about four fifths were seen once. Source material: memory CD4+ T cells from PBMCs. Subset of the sample: CD45RA-negative fraction. The chain employs TRBV2 and TRBJ2-4, with D tentatively TRBD1 (5 bases). The clonotype comes from a man aged 18 to 35 in good health. Some clones in this sample may be carry-over from other donors' samples. The CDR3 loop is CASSEGQSKNIQYF. The DNA for the CDR3 is TGTGCCAGCAGTGAAGGACAGTCCAAAAACATTCAGTACTTC.